This T cell receptor (beta chain) was identified during a study of T cells in Graves' hyperthyroidism and ophthalmopathy. For the study at large: Prior to any treatment, at the point of initial diagnosis, peripheral blood was collected.

Study observations and caveats: Among clonotypes expanded in thyroid above 0.001, most were also found in blood.

What was amplified from RNA transcripts were TCR beta CDR3 regions. Researchers ran a first-round RT-PCR on the TCR CDR3 using the HTBI primer set. One entry per CDR3 protein, called by TCRdb with MiXCR from the multiplex PCR reads. The profile covers about 840,000 distinct CDR3 sequences, with 38% appearing a single time and approximately 8.7% taken by the ten largest. About this clonotype: Its cognate antigen is unknown.

This clonotype was sampled from a young man with Graves' hyperthyroidism. Material for sequencing was blood.

The CDR3: CASRSNRGQQETQYF. The DNA of the CDR3 is TGTGCCAGCAGGTCCAACAGGGGGCAACAAGAGACCCAGTACTTC. This chain joins TRBV6-2 or TRBV6-3 and TRBJ2-5; TRBD1 aligns across 9 bases. Germline V lookup: CDR1 MNHEY, CDR2 SVGEGT. CDR3 size: 15 residues. V dropped 6 bases and J dropped 2; count of bases not matched to a gene: 7.